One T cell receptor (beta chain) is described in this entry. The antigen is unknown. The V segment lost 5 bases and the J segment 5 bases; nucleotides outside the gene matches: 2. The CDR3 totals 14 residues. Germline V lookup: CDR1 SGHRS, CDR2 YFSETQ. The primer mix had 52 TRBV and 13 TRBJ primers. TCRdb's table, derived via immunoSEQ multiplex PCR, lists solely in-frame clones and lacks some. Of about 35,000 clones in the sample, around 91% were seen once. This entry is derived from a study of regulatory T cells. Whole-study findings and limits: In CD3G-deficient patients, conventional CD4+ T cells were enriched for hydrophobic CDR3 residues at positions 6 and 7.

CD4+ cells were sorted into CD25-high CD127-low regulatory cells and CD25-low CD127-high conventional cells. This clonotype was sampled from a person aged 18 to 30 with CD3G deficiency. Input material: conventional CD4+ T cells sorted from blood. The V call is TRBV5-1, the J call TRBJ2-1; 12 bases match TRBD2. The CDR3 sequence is CASRASGGDNEQFF. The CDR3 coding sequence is TGCGCCAGCAGAGCTAGCGGGGGGGACAATGAGCAGTTCTTC.